These 20 T cell receptor beta chains were sequenced from one sample in a study of CD8 T cells in ankylosing spondylitis. One entry per CDR3 protein, called by TCRdb with MiXCR from the 5' RACE reads. In the table there are approximately 88,000 distinct CDR3 sequences, about 9% of which are singletons. The sequencing sample was made of blood, either unsorted or a sorted T cell fraction (not recorded which). The receptors shown here come from a male donor with ankylosing spondylitis or in good health (not recorded which).

The table lists this clonotype with many counts. The chain carries TRBV25-1 and TRBJ1-1; D possibly corresponds to TRBD1 (5 bases). Germline lookup yields CDR1 MGHDK and CDR2 SYGVNS. The length of the CDR3 is 13 residues. With 1 base removed from V and 4 bases from J, the gap between germline ends came to 7 bases. DNA for the CDR3: TGTGCCAGCAGTGAATGGGGGGGCACTGAAGCTTTCTTT. This sequence encodes CASSEWGGTEAFF.

This clonotype was counted at least ten times. V and J are TRBV19 and TRBJ2-7, with D perhaps matching TRBD1 or TRBD2 (5 bases each). Trimming shortened V by 4 bases and J by 1 base, and 17 bases separated the two germline ends. Germline CDR1 is LNHDA and CDR2 is SQIVND (reference sequence). The CDR3 spans 16 residues. The CDR3 region is CASSSPRDGPSYEQYF. The CDR3 DNA reads as TGTGCCAGTAGTAGCCCCCGGGACGGACCTTCCTACGAGCAGTACTTC.

This clonotype came up many times. This chain joins TRBV27 and TRBJ1-1; D may be TRBD1 (6 bases). In germline, CDR1 is MNHEY, CDR2 SMNVEV (reference sequence). With 6 bases removed from V and 1 base from J, the gap between germline ends came to 6 bases. The CDR3 totals 12 residues. The CDR3: CASRTGNTEAFF. DNA of the CDR3: TGTGCCAGCAGGACAGGGAACACTGAAGCTTTCTTT.

The chain carries TRBV2 and TRBJ1-1; 8 nucleotides agree with TRBD1. This CDR3 spans 15 amino acids. V was clipped by 5 bases and J by 2 bases; unmatched bases: 7. Looked up from germline, CDR1 is SNHLY and CDR2 is FYNNEI. CDR3 in DNA: TGTGCCAGCAGTCGGCGGGGACAGGTCAACACTGAAGCTTTCTTT. It codes for CASSRRGQVNTEAFF.

This clonotype was seen ten or more times. The chain recombines TRBV20-1 with TRBJ1-5, with D possibly matching TRBD1 (5 bases). Looked up from germline, CDR1 is DFQATT and CDR2 is SNEGSKA (reference sequence). The V gene lost 6 bases and the J gene lost 4 bases, with 13 bases spanning the gap. CDR3 length equals 13 residues. The CDR3 spells CSASGGANQPQHF. In DNA form, the CDR3 reads TGCAGTGCGTCGGGCGGGGCTAATCAGCCCCAGCATTTT.

This clonotype was detected ten times or more. The chain links TRBV5-1 to TRBJ1-1; D remains ambiguous. Trimming took off 7 bases at V and 0 bases at J, with 10 bases between the two ends. The germline CDR1 and CDR2 sequences are SGHRS and YFSETQ. This CDR3 is 13 amino acids long. CDR3 sequence (DNA): TGCGCCAGCGGTGGAGGACTGAACACTGAAGCTTTCTTT. It yields the protein CASGGGLNTEAFF.

In this sample, this clonotype turned up many times. The gene calls are TRBV18 and TRBJ1-2; perhaps TRBD1 as D (6 bases). Germline-derived CDR1 and CDR2 are KGHSH and LQKENI. CDR3 length: 18 residues. V was cut by 1 base and J by 4 bases, with 22 bases left in between. The CDR3 coding sequence is TGTGCCAGCTCACCACGATTCGCAGGGGCGCTCGAAGTCTATGGCTACACCTTC. As protein: CASSPRFAGALEVYGYTF.

The sample holds many counts of this clonotype. This chain links TRBV6-1 with TRBJ2-7; 8 positions agree with TRBD1. After removal of 6 bases from V and 5 bases from J, the junction contained 9 bases not matched to a gene. Per the germline V gene, CDR1 is MNHNS and CDR2 is SASEGT. This CDR3 region has 14 residues. This CDR3 reads CASSRGTGFDEQYF. In DNA, the CDR3 is TGTGCCAGCAGCCGAGGGACAGGTTTCGACGAGCAGTACTTC.

This clonotype has a handful of counts. This sequence joins TRBV20-1 and TRBJ2-2; TRBD1 is a possible D gene (6 bases). This CDR3 spans 15 amino acids. V shed 0 bases and J shed 4 bases, with 12 bases lying between them. Per germline, CDR1 DFQATT and CDR2 SNEGSKA (reference sequence). The CDR3 protein is CSAREGARSTGELFF. CDR3 DNA: TGCAGTGCTAGAGAGGGGGCCCGGTCCACCGGGGAGCTGTTTTTT.

This clonotype was seen ten or more times. The CDR3 DNA is TGTGCCAGCTCACCAAGAACAACCGGTCCTCACGGAAACACCATATATTTT. Its protein product is CASSPRTTGPHGNTIYF. The chain uses TRBV18 and TRBJ1-3, with D unclear. CDR1 is KGHSH, CDR2 LQKENI, per germline. V lost 2 bases, J lost 4 bases, and 18 bases lay in between. The CDR3 has 17 residues.

The gene calls are TRBV7-9 and TRBJ2-7; a possible D gene is TRBD1 (7 bases). CDR1 and CDR2 (germline): SEHNR, FQNEAQ (reference sequence). This CDR3 is built from 16 residues. V was clipped by 0 bases and J by 3 bases, with 15 bases between them. CDR3 region: CASSLAAGGPLYEQYF. The CDR3 bases are TGTGCCAGCAGCTTAGCCGCAGGGGGGCCCCTCTACGAGCAGTACTTC.

This clonotype came up many times. The chain joins TRBV7-8 to TRBJ1-1; D call uncertain. The CDR3 sequence is 13 residues long. CDR1 and CDR2 from the germline V gene are SGHVS and FQNEAQ. V was clipped by 1 base and J by 1 base, with 4 bases between them. CDR3 sequence (DNA): TGTGCCAGCAGCTTAGAGTCGAACACTGAAGCTTTCTTT. The encoded protein is CASSLESNTEAFF.

This chain links TRBV7-2 with TRBJ1-4, with D hard to call. This CDR3 is built from 15 residues. Deletions cut 3 bases from V and 5 bases from J, with 13 bases between. Germline CDR1 and CDR2: SGHTA and FQGNSA. The CDR3 reads CASSLRWLSNEKLFF. CDR3 DNA sequence: TGTGCCAGCAGCTTGAGGTGGTTGTCCAATGAAAAACTGTTTTTT.

Ten or more counts support this clonotype. This sequence joins TRBV5-1 and TRBJ1-1; tentatively, D is TRBD1 (6 bases). The germline CDR1 and CDR2 sequences are SGHRS and YFSETQ. The CDR3 spans 14 residues. The V end was cut by 4 bases, the J end by 3 bases, with 13 bases between. The CDR3 loop is CASSSGQRDTEAFF. In DNA form, the CDR3 reads TGCGCCAGCAGCAGTGGACAGCGGGACACTGAAGCTTTCTTT.

Points on this clonotype: This may arise from a read error, as a much more abundant clone is one base away. V gene TRBV3-1 combines with J gene TRBJ2-1; D gene uncertain. Per the germline V gene, CDR1 is LGHDT and CDR2 is YNNKEL (reference sequence). The CDR3 totals 14 residues. CDR3 sequence reads: CASGQVGIYNGQFF. CDR3 DNA sequence: TGTGCCAGCGGCCAAGTAGGAATCTACAATGGGCAGTTCTTC.

CDR3 bases: TGTGCCAGCAGCCGAGGGACAGGGTTGGACAATCAGCCCCAGCATTTT. Encoded protein: CASSRGTGLDNQPQHF. This chain uses TRBV7-9 with TRBJ1-5; 9 positions match TRBD1. The V gene end was trimmed by 5 bases and the J gene end by 3 bases; junction bases not matched to a gene: 8. Germline V lookup: CDR1 SEHNR, CDR2 FQNEAQ (reference sequence). The CDR3 is 16 residues long.

This chain links TRBV7-9 with TRBJ2-7; tentatively, D is TRBD1 or TRBD2 (5 bases each). The CDR3 contains 16 residues. Germline V gives CDR1 SEHNR, CDR2 FQNEAQ (reference sequence). V was pared by 3 bases and J by 12 bases, with 27 bases between. CDR3 DNA sequence: TGTGCCAGCAGCTTGGTAGCCGGGGCCAACTACATCCGGACGTACTTC. Translating it yields CASSLVAGANYIRTYF.

This clonotype was picked up many times. The chain couples TRBV6-1 to TRBJ1-5; 8 bases are shared with TRBD1. This CDR3 comprises 14 residues. CDR1 is MNHNS and CDR2 is SASEGT in the germline V gene. After removal of 6 bases from V and 4 bases from J, the junction contained 5 bases not matched to a gene. This CDR3 reads CASRGGTGNQPQHF. The DNA of the CDR3 is TGTGCCAGCAGGGGCGGGACAGGTAATCAGCCCCAGCATTTT.

This clonotype was seen only a few times. The chain employs TRBV10-3 and TRBJ2-1; 11 bases are a match to TRBD1. The CDR3 runs 16 residues. Germline CDR1 and CDR2: ENHRY and SYGVKD. Trimming removed 0 bases from V and 7 bases from J; junction bases left unmatched: 5. The CDR3 sequence is CAISESRTGGTNEQFF. For the CDR3, the DNA is TGTGCCATCAGTGAGTCGAGGACAGGGGGCACAAATGAGCAGTTCTTC.

This clonotype was detected ten times or more. The chain links TRBV20-1 to TRBJ1-1, with TRBD1 matching over 7 bases. The CDR3 length is 16 residues. Germline-derived CDR1 and CDR2 are DFQATT and SNEGSKA (reference sequence). The junction had 11 bases not matched to a gene; V was cut back by 3 bases and J by 1 base. The CDR3 sequence is CSARFPGQAGNTEAFF. CDR3 bases: TGCAGTGCTAGGTTTCCTGGACAGGCTGGGAACACTGAAGCTTTCTTT.